The 27 T cell receptor beta chains in this list originate from one sample, sequenced in a study of regulatory T cells in long-lasting Graves disease. Time point in this sample: persistent/refractory GD, antithyroid drugs over 5 years with positive TRAb. The TCR library was made from RNA that had been extracted from PBMCs in TRIzol. Combining iRepertoire HTBI primers with Arm-PCR of CDR3 regions, the authors built TCR beta libraries. TCRdb called the multiplex PCR reads again in MiXCR, with one record for every CDR3 protein. Here the sample spans almost 350,000 distinct CDR3 sequences, 15% to 20% being singletons. Specimen: peripheral blood mononuclear cells (PBMCs), collected when the disease was refractory, from a patient treated with antithyroid drugs. Source of these receptors: a female donor with Graves disease.

The table lists this clonotype with many counts. V and J are TRBV12-3 or TRBV12-4 and TRBJ1-4; D is uncertain. The CDR3 contains 12 residues. Trimming took 10 bases from V and 8 from J, leaving 14 bases between them. In DNA, the CDR3 is TGTGCCACCCGAGGCCCTGGGGAAAAACTGTTTTTT. Translated: CATRGPGEKLFF.

This clonotype was counted between two and nine times. The gene calls are TRBV20-1 and TRBJ2-7; maybe TRBD2 (5 bases). Deletions cut 2 bases from V and 0 bases from J, with 8 bases between. Germline lookup yields CDR1 DFQATT and CDR2 SNEGSKA (reference sequence). The CDR3 covers 13 residues. As DNA, the CDR3 is TGCAGTGCTAGACCGGGGTACTCCTACGAGCAGTACTTC. Amino acids: CSARPGYSYEQYF.

This clonotype was counted at least ten times. This chain joins TRBV27 and TRBJ1-4, with 8 positions matching TRBD1. Germline CDR1 is MNHEY and CDR2 is SMNVEV (reference sequence). V lost 5 bases and J lost 8; bases outside the gene matches: 7. The CDR3 loop spans 14 amino acids. The CDR3 reads CASSPDRESEKLFF. Here the CDR3 DNA reads TGTGCCAGCAGTCCGGACAGGGAGAGCGAAAAACTGTTTTTT.

The table lists this clonotype with a few counts. The chain links TRBV7-9 to TRBJ1-5, with D possibly matching TRBD1 (5 bases). Germline V gene sequence: CDR1 SEHNR, CDR2 FQNEAQ (reference sequence). CDR3 length equals 15 residues. Trimming cost V 5 bases and J 3 bases, with 14 bases left between them. Here the CDR3 DNA reads TGTGCCAGCAGCCGGGGCCAGACGGACAATCAGCCCCAGCATTTT. This sequence encodes CASSRGQTDNQPQHF.

Many counts were recorded for this clonotype. This chain links TRBV2 with TRBJ2-6; D tentatively reads TRBD1 or TRBD2 (5 bases each). The V end was cut by 7 bases, the J end by 0 bases, with 28 bases between. CDR1 is SNHLY and CDR2 is FYNNEI in the germline V gene. This CDR3 region has 21 residues. CDR3 nucleotides: TGTGCCAGCAAGGCTCCACTCGCAGGGCAGCGAGACTACTCTGGGGCCAACGTCCTGACTTTC. It codes for CASKAPLAGQRDYSGANVLTF.

This clonotype was observed a handful of times. The chain carries TRBV29-1 and TRBJ1-1; TRBD1 agrees at 8 bases. J was trimmed by 4 bases and V by 5 bases; bases with no gene match: 9. The CDR3 length is 14 residues. Germline CDR1 and CDR2: SQVTM and ANQGSEA. CDR3 protein: CSVIRTGRSTEAFF. The CDR3 DNA reads as TGCAGCGTTATTCGGACAGGGAGGTCCACTGAAGCTTTCTTT.

The J gene is TRBJ2-5, the V gene TRBV29-1, with TRBD1 identical over 8 bases. V lost 6 bases to trimming and J lost 5 bases; unmatched junction nucleotides: 8. Germline CDR1 reads SQVTM; CDR2 reads ANQGSEA. The CDR3 spans 13 residues. CDR3 protein: CSVPDRVWETQYF. In DNA form, the CDR3 reads TGCAGCGTCCCGGACAGGGTCTGGGAGACCCAGTACTTC. Combining the CDR3 with reference TRBV29-1 and TRBJ2-5 gives the whole variable domain SAVISQKPSRDICQRGTSLTIQCQVDSQVTMMFWYRQQPGQSLTLIATANQGSEATYESGFVIDKFPISRPNLTFSTLTVSNMSPEDSSIYLCSVPDRVWETQYFGPGTRLLVL.

This clonotype was detected many times. The CDR3 reads CASSPGPGPMETQYF. CDR3 coding DNA: TGTGCCAGCAGCCCGGGACCCGGGCCAATGGAGACCCAGTACTTC. This chain uses TRBV5-6 with TRBJ2-5, with D perhaps assigned TRBD1 or TRBD2 (5 bases each). V was trimmed by 4 bases and J by 5 bases, leaving 18 bases between them. Per the germline V gene, CDR1 is SGHDT and CDR2 is YYEEEE. The CDR3 spans 15 residues.

The gene calls are TRBV12-3 or TRBV12-4 and TRBJ1-6, with D possibly being TRBD1 (6 bases). The CDR3 has 12 residues. V lost 8 bases, J lost 9 bases, and 11 bases lay in between. The DNA for the CDR3 is TGTGCCAGCCGGGGGCTGGGTTCACCCCTCCACTTT. Protein sequence: CASRGLGSPLHF.

This clonotype was detected a few times. V is TRBV6-2 or TRBV6-3 and J is TRBJ2-7, with D perhaps matching TRBD1 (5 bases). Per the germline V gene, CDR1 is MNHEY and CDR2 is SVGEGT. The CDR3 is 14 amino acids. V was trimmed by 6 bases and J by 4 bases, leaving 16 bases between them. CDR3 bases: TGTGCCAGCAGCCCCCCCAGGGCGAGGTACGAGCAGTACTTC. Amino acids: CASSPPRARYEQYF.

The gene calls are TRBV6-2 or TRBV6-3 and TRBJ2-7; the D gene is possibly TRBD1 (5 bases). Germline CDR1 reads MNHEY; CDR2 reads SVGEGT. The CDR3 loop spans 13 amino acids. V gave up 4 bases and J gave up 5 bases, with 12 bases separating them. The CDR3 sequence is CASSSTWGHEQYF. In DNA, the CDR3 is TGTGCCAGCAGTTCCACGTGGGGCCACGAGCAGTACTTC.

This clonotype has a count of ten or more. The chain couples TRBV6-1 to TRBJ1-6, with 7 bases identical to TRBD1. Germline loops: CDR1 MNHNS, CDR2 SASEGT. This CDR3 has 16 amino acids. V lost 6 bases to trimming and J lost 7 bases; unmatched junction nucleotides: 12. CDR3 in DNA: TGTGCCAGCAGACCCGACAGGGACTCCTGGAATTCACCCCTCCACTTT. Translation: CASRPDRDSWNSPLHF.

This clonotype turned up a few times. The junction departs from the called germline gene at one end, perhaps through a read error. This rearrangement joins TRBV7-7 to TRBJ2-7; D call uncertain. The V gene's germline CDR1 is SSHAT and CDR2 FNYEAQ (reference sequence). CDR3 size: 12 residues. The CDR3 DNA reads as TGTGCTAGCAGCCCCCTAGGGAACGAGCAGTACTTC. Translated: CASSPLGNEQYF.

This sequence joins TRBV5-6 and TRBJ1-5; maybe TRBD1 (6 bases). This CDR3 spans 13 amino acids. The V end lost 2 bases, the J end lost 5 bases, and 8 bases lay between the germline ends. Germline V gene data show CDR1 as SGHDT and CDR2 as YYEEEE. In DNA form, the CDR3 reads TGTGCCAGCAGCTTCGGGGGGCATCAGCCCCAGCATTTT. Translating gives CASSFGGHQPQHF.

The sample holds many counts of this clonotype. The chain employs TRBV3-1 and TRBJ2-4; D call uncertain. From germline, CDR1 is LGHDT and CDR2 YNNKEL (reference sequence). CDR3 size: 15 residues. The germline V and J ends were trimmed by 1 base and 0 bases, with 7 bases remaining between them. CDR3 DNA sequence: TGTGCCAGCAGCCAAGTTCGGTTAGCCAAAAACATTCAGTACTTC. Its protein product is CASSQVRLAKNIQYF. The variable domain in full, completed from reference TRBV3-1 and TRBJ2-4, reads DTAVSQTPKYLVTQMGNDKSIKCEQNLGHDTMYWYKQDSKKFLKIMFSYNNKELIINETVPNRFSPKSPDKAHLNLHINSLELGDSAVYFCASSQVRLAKNIQYFGAGTRLSVL.

This clonotype was detected many times. The chain couples TRBV28 to TRBJ2-5, with 9 bases fitting TRBD1. The CDR3 contains 16 residues. V shed 7 bases, J shed 2 bases, and the junction held 11 bases outside the gene matches. Germline V gene sequence: CDR1 MDHEN, CDR2 SYDVKM. As DNA, the CDR3 is TGTGCCAGCACCCAGGACAGGGGAGAACTTCAAGAGACCCAGTACTTC. Encoded protein: CASTQDRGELQETQYF.

Ten or more counts support this clonotype. This chain links TRBV6-2 or TRBV6-3 with TRBJ1-1; 8 bases agree with TRBD1. Germline CDR1 and CDR2: MNHEY and SVGEGT. With 6 bases clipped from V and 4 bases from J, the junction kept 4 bases outside the gene matches. The CDR3 has 13 residues. The CDR3 DNA sequence: TGTGCCAGCAGGGAACAGGGGGGCACTGAAGCTTTCTTT. It specifies CASREQGGTEAFF.

In nucleotides, the CDR3 is TGCAGTGCTACGCCGGGTCCATCCTACGAGCAGTACTTC. Its protein product is CSATPGPSYEQYF. V is TRBV20-1 and J is TRBJ2-7; D is uncertain. This CDR3 comprises 13 residues. Germline V gene lookup returns CDR1 DFQATT and CDR2 SNEGSKA (reference sequence). Trimming removed 4 bases from V and 1 base from J, with 11 bases in between.

This chain uses TRBV18 with TRBJ1-2, with D perhaps matching TRBD1 (6 bases). V was shortened by 2 bases and J by 8 bases, with 15 bases between the two germline ends. The length of the CDR3 is 14 residues. In germline, CDR1 is KGHSH, CDR2 LQKENI. CDR3 in DNA: TGTGCCAGCTCACCATGGGGGGCTTTTGGCGGCTACACCTTC. Protein product: CASSPWGAFGGYTF.

This clonotype was detected only once. With a much larger clone just one base away, this may be a read error. CDR3 DNA sequence: TGTGCCAGCTCCGACAGGGGAAACTACGAGCGGTACTTC. Translation: CASSDRGNYERYF. The chain recombines TRBV18 with TRBJ2-7; 8 nucleotides align to TRBD1. Germline assignment: CDR1 KGHSH and CDR2 LQKENI. The CDR3 totals 13 residues.

This clonotype was recorded many times. The junction and the germline gene differ at one end; a read error may be behind it. The chain couples TRBV6-1 to TRBJ1-4, with 8 positions matching TRBD1. This CDR3 has 14 amino acids. Germline values: CDR1 MNHNS, CDR2 SASEGT. DNA of the CDR3: TGTGCCAGCAGCGAAGGGACAGGAAATGAAAAACTGTTTTTT. Translation: CASSEGTGNEKLFF.

The V gene is TRBV18, the J gene TRBJ2-2, with D unresolved. This CDR3 has 15 amino acids. Germline V gene sequence: CDR1 KGHSH, CDR2 LQKENI. V was pared by 0 bases and J by 1 base, with 6 bases between. CDR3 DNA: TGTGCCAGCTCACCACCCCGACAGAACACCGGGGAGCTGTTTTTT. Its protein is CASSPPRQNTGELFF. Based on the CDR3 plus reference TRBV18 and TRBJ2-2, the full variable domain is NAGVMQNPRHLVRRRGQEARLRCSPMKGHSHVYWYRQLPEEGLKFMVYLQKENIIDESGMPKERFSAEFPKEGPSILRIQQVVRGDSAAYFCASSPPRQNTGELFFGEGSRLTVL.

At least ten counts were recorded for this clonotype. CDR3 amino acids: CSATRQQETQYF. CDR3 sequence (DNA): TGCAGTGCTACCCGACAGCAAGAGACCCAGTACTTC. The genes are TRBV20-1 and TRBJ2-5; a weak D match, TRBD1 (5 bases). V was trimmed by 4 bases and J by 2 bases, leaving 8 bases between them. CDR3 length equals 12 residues. Germline values: CDR1 DFQATT, CDR2 SNEGSKA (reference sequence).

This CDR3 is CASRRGEVTLGGTDTQYF. CDR3 sequence (DNA): TGCGCCAGCAGGAGGGGGGAGGTCACCCTCGGAGGCACAGATACGCAGTATTTT. The chain carries TRBV5-1 and TRBJ2-3, with D tentatively TRBD1 or TRBD2 (6 bases each). Germline loops: CDR1 SGHRS, CDR2 YFSETQ. With 5 bases removed from V and 1 base from J, the gap between germline ends came to 23 bases. This CDR3 region has 18 residues.

J is TRBJ2-3 and V is TRBV5-1, with 9 bases aligning to TRBD2. The CDR3 has 16 residues. J was trimmed by 3 bases and V by 7 bases; bases with no gene match: 12. CDR1 is SGHRS and CDR2 is YFSETQ in the germline V gene. The CDR3 region has the DNA TGCGCCAGCCGACCCGACGCGGGGGGGGCTACAGATACGCAGTATTTT. It translates to CASRPDAGGATDTQYF.

This clonotype was detected only a few times. The rearrangement uses TRBV7-2 and TRBJ1-6; D might be TRBD1 (6 bases). The germline gives CDR1 SGHTA, CDR2 FQGNSA. There are 18 residues in the CDR3. The V end lost 1 base, the J end lost 1 base, and 14 bases lay between the germline ends. DNA of the CDR3: TGTGCCAGCAGCTTAGAAGTACAGGGTCCTTCCTATAATTCACCCCTCCACTTT. Protein product: CASSLEVQGPSYNSPLHF.

This clonotype was counted only a few times. V and J are TRBV28 and TRBJ2-2; weak D call: TRBD2 (5 bases). Trimming took 2 bases from V and 8 from J, leaving 12 bases between them. The germline V gene has CDR1 MDHEN and CDR2 SYDVKM. CDR3 length: 14 residues. CDR3 DNA: TGTGCCAGCAGTTTACGGGGTTTGGCTGGGGAGCTGTTTTTT. Translating gives CASSLRGLAGELFF.